This entry lists 10 T cell receptor beta chains sequenced from one sample in a study of T cell responses to AZD1222 COVID-19 vaccine. Using immunoSEQ multiplex PCR, the repertoire was profiled, and TCRdb retains in-frame clones only, with some absent. Altogether about 140,000 clones are present, around 90% being singletons, with the ten largest covering about 7.5%. Source: peripheral blood, taken 28 days after the second dose of the MenACWY control vaccine. These receptors were obtained from an adult who received the MenACWY meningococcal vaccine as a control.

This clone was counted once. This sequence joins TRBV18 and TRBJ2-7; possible D gene TRBD1, 6 bases. CDR3 length: 14 amino acids. Trimming pared 3 bases from V and 6 bases from J, leaving 15 bases between. The germline V gene encodes CDR1 KGHSH and CDR2 LQKENI. The CDR3 DNA reads as TGTGCCAGCTCACCTACCGGGACACGGTCCGAGCAGTACTTC. Protein sequence: CASSPTGTRSEQYF.

The chain recombines TRBV6-2 or TRBV6-3 with TRBJ1-4, with D perhaps matching TRBD1 (5 bases). This CDR3 comprises 14 residues. Germline values: CDR1 MNHEY, CDR2 SVGEGT. V was clipped by 2 bases and J by 8 bases, with 12 bases between them. The CDR3 DNA reads TGTGCCAGCAGTTACGGCAGGGTTGGAGAAAAACTGTTTTTT. Translated, it gives CASSYGRVGEKLFF.

This clone was counted a single time. The rearrangement joins TRBV19 to TRBJ2-2; 14 bases are shared with TRBD2. The CDR3 extends over 19 amino acids. V lost 4 bases, J lost 1 base, and 8 bases stayed unmatched. Germline V gene lookup returns CDR1 LNHDA and CDR2 SQIVND (reference sequence). This chain's CDR3 is CASSRGTSGSKMNTGELFF. For the CDR3, the DNA is TGTGCCAGTAGTAGAGGGACTAGCGGGAGCAAAATGAACACCGGGGAGCTGTTTTTT.

The chain combines TRBV7-6 with TRBJ2-7; 8 positions agree with TRBD2. In germline, CDR1 is SGHVS, CDR2 FNYEAQ. Germline trimming cut 3 bases from V and 0 bases from J; bases unmatched to any gene: 7. The CDR3 contains 16 residues. The CDR3 DNA sequence: TGTGCCAGCAGCTTCCTTAGCGGGACGGTCTCCTACGAGCAGTACTTC. Protein: CASSFLSGTVSYEQYF.

The chain employs TRBV7-2 and TRBJ2-5, with 7 bases lining up with TRBD2. The junction had 4 bases not matched to a gene; V was cut back by 4 bases and J by 2 bases. The germline V gene has CDR1 SGHTA and CDR2 FQGNSA. CDR3 length: 14 residues. The CDR3 here is CASSSGTKQETQYF. CDR3 coding DNA: TGTGCCAGCAGCTCCGGGACTAAACAAGAGACCCAGTACTTC.

The rearrangement joins TRBV7-9 to TRBJ1-3, with D unresolved. The germline V gene has CDR1 SEHNR and CDR2 FQNEAQ (reference sequence). Trimming took off 2 bases at V and 1 base at J, with 9 bases between the two ends. This CDR3 comprises 15 residues. The DNA for the CDR3 is TGTGCCAGCAGCTTATTTCCAGAATCTGGAAACACCATATATTTT. This codes for CASSLFPESGNTIYF.

The chain links TRBV7-9 to TRBJ1-1, with 7 bases that match TRBD1. CDR3 length: 12 amino acids. After removal of 5 bases from V and 8 bases from J, the junction contained 5 bases not matched to a gene. Germline values: CDR1 SEHNR, CDR2 FQNEAQ (reference sequence). The CDR3 sequence is CASSGADREAFF. Here the CDR3 DNA reads TGTGCCAGCAGCGGAGCGGACAGGGAAGCTTTCTTT.

The chain employs TRBV19 and TRBJ2-3; D possibly corresponds to TRBD1 (5 bases). The CDR3 length is 14 residues. Deletions cut 2 bases from V and 4 bases from J, with 10 bases between. CDR1 LNHDA and CDR2 SQIVND come from the germline V gene (reference sequence). This chain's CDR3 is CASSIRAGSDTQYF. In nucleotides, the CDR3 is TGTGCCAGTAGTATAAGGGCAGGGTCAGATACGCAGTATTTT.

J is TRBJ1-3 and V is TRBV28; TRBD1 is a possible D gene (5 bases). From germline, CDR1 is MDHEN and CDR2 SYDVKM. The V and J ends lost 5 bases and 4 bases respectively, with 18 bases between them. This CDR3 has 16 amino acids. The CDR3, as DNA: TGTGCCAGCAGTACCACAAGAGGGGCCCTAGGAAACACCATATATTTT. Translating it yields CASSTTRGALGNTIYF.

This clone was detected only once. The chain employs TRBV28 and TRBJ1-2; D is undetermined. Looked up from germline, CDR1 is MDHEN and CDR2 is SYDVKM. The CDR3 totals 13 residues. The ends were cut back, 3 bases at V and 7 bases at J, with 12 bases in the middle. The CDR3 sequence is CASSFLVRIGYTF. In nucleotides, the CDR3 is TGTGCCAGCAGTTTCCTGGTCCGGATTGGCTACACCTTC.